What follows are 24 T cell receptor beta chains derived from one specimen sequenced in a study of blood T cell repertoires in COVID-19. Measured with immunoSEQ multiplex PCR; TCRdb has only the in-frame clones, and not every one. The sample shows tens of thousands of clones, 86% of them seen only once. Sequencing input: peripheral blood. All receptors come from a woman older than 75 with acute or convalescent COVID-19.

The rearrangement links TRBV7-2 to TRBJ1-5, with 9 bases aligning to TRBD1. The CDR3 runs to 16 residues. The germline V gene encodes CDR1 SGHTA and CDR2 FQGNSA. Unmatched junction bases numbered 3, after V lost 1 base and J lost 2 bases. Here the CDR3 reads CASSLGTGVGNQPQHF. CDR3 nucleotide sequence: TGTGCCAGCAGCTTAGGGACAGGGGTTGGCAATCAGCCCCAGCATTTT.

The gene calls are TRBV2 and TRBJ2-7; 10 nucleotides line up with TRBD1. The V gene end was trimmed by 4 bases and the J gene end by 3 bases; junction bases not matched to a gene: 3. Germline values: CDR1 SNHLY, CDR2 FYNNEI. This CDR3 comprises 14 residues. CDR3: CASSVDRGDYEQYF. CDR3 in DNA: TGTGCCAGCAGTGTGGACAGGGGGGACTACGAGCAGTACTTC.

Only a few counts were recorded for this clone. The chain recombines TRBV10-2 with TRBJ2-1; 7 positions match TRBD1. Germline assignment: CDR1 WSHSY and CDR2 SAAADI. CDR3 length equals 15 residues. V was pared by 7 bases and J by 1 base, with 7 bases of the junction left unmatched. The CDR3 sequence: CASKLGGASYNEQFF. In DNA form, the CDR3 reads TGCGCCAGCAAGCTAGGGGGCGCGTCCTACAATGAGCAGTTCTTC.

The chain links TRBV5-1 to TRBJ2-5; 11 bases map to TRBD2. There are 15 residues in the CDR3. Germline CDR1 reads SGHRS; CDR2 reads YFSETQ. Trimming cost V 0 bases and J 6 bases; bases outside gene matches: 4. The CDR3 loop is CASSLGLAGSKTQYF. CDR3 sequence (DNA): TGCGCCAGCAGCTTGGGACTAGCGGGGAGCAAGACCCAGTACTTC.

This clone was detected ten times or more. CDR3 sequence reads: CASSYSGGRGSEQYF. CDR3 sequence (DNA): TGTGCCAGCAGTTACTCCGGCGGGAGGGGCAGCGAGCAGTACTTC. The chain joins TRBV6-5 to TRBJ2-7; 9 bases map to TRBD2. With V trimmed by 0 bases and J by 6 bases, 6 bases remained unmatched. The germline gives CDR1 MNHEY, CDR2 SVGAGI. The CDR3 runs 15 residues.

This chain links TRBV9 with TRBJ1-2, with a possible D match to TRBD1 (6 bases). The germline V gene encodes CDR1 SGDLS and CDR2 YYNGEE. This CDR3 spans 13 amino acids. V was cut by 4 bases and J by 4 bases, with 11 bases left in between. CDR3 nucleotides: TGTGCCAGCAGCCTTAGCAGGGGCTATGGCTACACCTTC. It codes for CASSLSRGYGYTF.

DNA of the CDR3: TGTGCCAGTACGGGGACAGAGAACTACGAGCAGTACTTC. Protein: CASTGTENYEQYF. The chain has TRBV19 and TRBJ2-7; TRBD1 aligns across 7 bases. Germline trimming cut 7 bases from V and 3 bases from J; bases unmatched to any gene: 6. This CDR3 comprises 13 residues. Germline V gene data show CDR1 as LNHDA and CDR2 as SQIVND (reference sequence).

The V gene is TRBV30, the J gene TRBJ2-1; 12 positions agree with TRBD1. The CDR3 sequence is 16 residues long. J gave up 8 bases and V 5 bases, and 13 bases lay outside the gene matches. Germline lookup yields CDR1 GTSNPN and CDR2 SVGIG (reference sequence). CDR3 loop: CAWEWPGTGGIDEQFF. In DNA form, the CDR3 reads TGTGCCTGGGAGTGGCCAGGGACAGGGGGCATTGATGAGCAGTTCTTC.

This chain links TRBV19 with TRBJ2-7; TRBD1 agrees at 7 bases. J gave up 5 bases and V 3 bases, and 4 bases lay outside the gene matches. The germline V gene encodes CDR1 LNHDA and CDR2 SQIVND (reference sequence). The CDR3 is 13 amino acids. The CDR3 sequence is CASSIWTGDEQYF. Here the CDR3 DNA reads TGTGCCAGTAGTATTTGGACAGGAGACGAGCAGTACTTC. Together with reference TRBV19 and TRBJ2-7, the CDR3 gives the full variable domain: DGGITQSPKYLFRKEGQNVTLSCEQNLNHDAMYWYRQDPGQGLRLIYYSQIVNDFQKGDIAEGYSVSREKKESFPLTVTSAQKNPTAFYLCASSIWTGDEQYFGPGTRLTVT.

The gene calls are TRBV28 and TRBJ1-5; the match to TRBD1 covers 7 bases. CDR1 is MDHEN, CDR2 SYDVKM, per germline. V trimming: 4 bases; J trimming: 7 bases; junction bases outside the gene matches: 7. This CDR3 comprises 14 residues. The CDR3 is CASSSRTGAQPQHF. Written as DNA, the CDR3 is TGTGCCAGCAGTTCTCGGACAGGCGCACAGCCCCAGCATTTT. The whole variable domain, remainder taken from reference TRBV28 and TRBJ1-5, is DVKVTQSSRYLVKRTGEKVFLECVQDMDHENMFWYRQDPGLGLRLIYFSYDVKMKEKGDIPEGYSVSREKKERFSLILESASTNQTSMYLCASSSRTGAQPQHFGDGTRLSIL.

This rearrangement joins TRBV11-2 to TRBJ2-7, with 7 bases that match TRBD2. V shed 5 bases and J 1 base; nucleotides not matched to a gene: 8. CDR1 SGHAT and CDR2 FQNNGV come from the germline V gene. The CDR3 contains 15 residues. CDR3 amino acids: CASSLKAGTSYEQYF. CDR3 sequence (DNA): TGTGCCAGCAGCCTTAAAGCGGGGACTTCCTACGAGCAGTACTTC. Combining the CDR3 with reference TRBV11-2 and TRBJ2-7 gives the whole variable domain EAGVAQSPRYKIIEKRQSVAFWCNPISGHATLYWYQQILGQGPKLLIQFQNNGVVDDSQLPKDRFSAERLKGVDSTLKIQPAKLEDSAVYLCASSLKAGTSYEQYFGPGTRLTVT.

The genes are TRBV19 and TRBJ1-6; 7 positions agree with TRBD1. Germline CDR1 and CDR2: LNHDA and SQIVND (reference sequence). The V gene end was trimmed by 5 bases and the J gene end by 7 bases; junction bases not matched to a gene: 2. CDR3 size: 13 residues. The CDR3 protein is CASSAGQNSPLHF. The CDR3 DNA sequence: TGTGCCAGTAGTGCGGGACAGAATTCACCCCTCCACTTT.

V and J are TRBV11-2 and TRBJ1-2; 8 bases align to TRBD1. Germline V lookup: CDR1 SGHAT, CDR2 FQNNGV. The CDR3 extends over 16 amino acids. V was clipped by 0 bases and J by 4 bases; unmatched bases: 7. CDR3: CASSLEGRTGLYGYTF. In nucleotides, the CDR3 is TGTGCCAGCAGCTTAGAGGGGAGGACAGGGCTCTATGGCTACACCTTC.

CDR3 coding DNA: TGTGCCAGCAGCTTGGCCACTAGCGGTTTCGGGATAGATACGCAGTATTTT. The encoded protein is CASSLATSGFGIDTQYF. This sequence joins TRBV5-4 and TRBJ2-3, with 8 bases that match TRBD2. The junction had 11 bases not matched to a gene; V was cut back by 0 bases and J by 5 bases. The germline gives CDR1 SGHNT, CDR2 YYREEE (reference sequence). This CDR3 region has 17 residues.

The CDR3 sequence: CASSRGTDRFQAFF. CDR3 in DNA: TGTGCCAGCTCACGGGGGACAGACCGGTTTCAAGCTTTCTTT. The chain uses TRBV18 and TRBJ1-1, with 7 bases fitting TRBD1. The V and J ends lost 4 bases and 9 bases, in that order; junction bases with no gene match: 11. The length of the CDR3 is 14 residues. Germline CDR1 is KGHSH and CDR2 is LQKENI.

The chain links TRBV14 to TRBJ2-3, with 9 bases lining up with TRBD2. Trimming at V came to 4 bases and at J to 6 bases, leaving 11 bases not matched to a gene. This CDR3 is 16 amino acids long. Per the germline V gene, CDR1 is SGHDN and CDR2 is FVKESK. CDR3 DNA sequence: TGTGCCAGCAGCCCCCTAGGCGGGGGGGGGCCGGATACGCAGTATTTT. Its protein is CASSPLGGGGPDTQYF. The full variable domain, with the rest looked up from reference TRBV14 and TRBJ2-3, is EAGVTQFPSHSVIEKGQTVTLRCDPISGHDNLYWYRRVMGKEIKFLLHFVKESKQDESGMPNNRFLAERTGGTYSTLKVQPAELEDSGVYFCASSPLGGGGPDTQYFGPGTRLTVL.

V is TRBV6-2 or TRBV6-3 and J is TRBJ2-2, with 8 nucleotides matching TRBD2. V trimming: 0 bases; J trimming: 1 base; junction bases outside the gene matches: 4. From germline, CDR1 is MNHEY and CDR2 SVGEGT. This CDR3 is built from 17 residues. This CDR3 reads CASSYSTAGVNTGELFF. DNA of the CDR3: TGTGCCAGCAGTTACTCGACAGCGGGGGTGAACACCGGGGAGCTGTTTTTT.

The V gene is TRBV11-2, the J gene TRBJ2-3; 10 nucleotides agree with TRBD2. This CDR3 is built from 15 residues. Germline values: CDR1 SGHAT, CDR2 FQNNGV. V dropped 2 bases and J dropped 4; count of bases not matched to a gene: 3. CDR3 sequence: CASSLPAGGPDTQYF. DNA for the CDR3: TGTGCCAGCAGCTTACCAGCGGGGGGGCCAGATACGCAGTATTTT.

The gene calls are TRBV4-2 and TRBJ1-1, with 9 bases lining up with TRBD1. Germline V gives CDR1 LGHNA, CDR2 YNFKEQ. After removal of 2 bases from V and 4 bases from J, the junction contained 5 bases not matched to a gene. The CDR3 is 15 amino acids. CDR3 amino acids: CASSQLTGGGTEAFF. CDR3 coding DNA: TGTGCCAGCAGCCAACTGACAGGGGGTGGCACTGAAGCTTTCTTT.

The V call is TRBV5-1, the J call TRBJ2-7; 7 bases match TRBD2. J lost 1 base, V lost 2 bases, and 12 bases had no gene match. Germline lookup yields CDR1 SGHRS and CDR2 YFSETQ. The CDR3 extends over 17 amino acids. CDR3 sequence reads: CASSFFLRLAGSYEQYF. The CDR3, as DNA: TGCGCCAGCAGCTTTTTTTTAAGACTAGCCGGATCCTACGAGCAGTACTTC. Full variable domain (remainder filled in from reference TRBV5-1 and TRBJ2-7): KAGVTQTPRYLIKTRGQQVTLSCSPISGHRSVSWYQQTPGQGLQFLFEYFSETQRNKGNFPGRFSGRQFSNSRSEMNVSTLELGDSALYLCASSFFLRLAGSYEQYFGPGTRLTVT.

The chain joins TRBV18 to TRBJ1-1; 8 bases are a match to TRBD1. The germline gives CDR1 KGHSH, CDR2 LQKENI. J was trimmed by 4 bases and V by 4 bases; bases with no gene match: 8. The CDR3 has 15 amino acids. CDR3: CASSLRTGSATEAFF. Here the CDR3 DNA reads TGTGCCAGCTCACTACGGACAGGGTCGGCCACTGAAGCTTTCTTT.

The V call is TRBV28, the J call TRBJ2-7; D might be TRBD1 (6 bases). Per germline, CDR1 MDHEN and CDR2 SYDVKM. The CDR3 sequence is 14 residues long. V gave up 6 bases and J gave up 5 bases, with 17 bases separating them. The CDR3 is CASSAQGFRHEQYF. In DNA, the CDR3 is TGTGCCAGCAGCGCCCAGGGGTTTAGGCACGAGCAGTACTTC.

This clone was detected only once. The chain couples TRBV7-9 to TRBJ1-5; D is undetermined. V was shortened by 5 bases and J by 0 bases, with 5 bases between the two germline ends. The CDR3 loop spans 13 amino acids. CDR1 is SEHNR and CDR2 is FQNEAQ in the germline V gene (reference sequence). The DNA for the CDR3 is TGTGCCAGCAGCCCTTATAGCAATCAGCCCCAGCATTTT. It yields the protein CASSPYSNQPQHF.

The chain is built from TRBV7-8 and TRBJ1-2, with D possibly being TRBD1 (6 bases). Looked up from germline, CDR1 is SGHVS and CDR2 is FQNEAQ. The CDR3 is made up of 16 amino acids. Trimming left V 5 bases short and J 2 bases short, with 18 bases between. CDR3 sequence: CASSLQGFGLNYGYTF. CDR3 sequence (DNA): TGTGCCAGCAGCCTACAGGGATTTGGGCTCAACTATGGCTACACCTTC.